The entry below gives a single TCR beta chain sequence along with its context. This sample was included in a study of blood T cell repertoires in COVID-19. On the study more broadly: Donors in the United States, Italy and Spain gave samples during acute or convalescent COVID-19. From T cells, B-cell-depleted T cells, or PBMCs came the material, which was cDNA or gDNA.

V was clipped by 4 bases and J by 7 bases; unmatched bases: 4. Germline assignment: CDR1 ENHRY and CDR2 SYGVKD. CDR3 length: 14 residues. Authors' processing steps: Counts of nucleated cells, estimated from reference gene primer amplification, were obtained. Sequencing used immunoSEQ multiplex PCR; TCRdb keeps in-frame clones, though not all of them. D and trimming come from the DNA, and the V and J calls and clone size come from that table. The sample includes some 130,000 clones, over 75% seen only once; the top ten take under 13%. The source is an elderly man with acute or convalescent COVID-19. The V call is TRBV10-3, the J call TRBJ1-6; 7 bases map to TRBD1. Specimen: peripheral blood. The DNA of the CDR3 is TGTGCCATCAGTGCCGACAGGGCCAATTCACCCCTCCACTTT. Its translation: CAISADRANSPLHF.